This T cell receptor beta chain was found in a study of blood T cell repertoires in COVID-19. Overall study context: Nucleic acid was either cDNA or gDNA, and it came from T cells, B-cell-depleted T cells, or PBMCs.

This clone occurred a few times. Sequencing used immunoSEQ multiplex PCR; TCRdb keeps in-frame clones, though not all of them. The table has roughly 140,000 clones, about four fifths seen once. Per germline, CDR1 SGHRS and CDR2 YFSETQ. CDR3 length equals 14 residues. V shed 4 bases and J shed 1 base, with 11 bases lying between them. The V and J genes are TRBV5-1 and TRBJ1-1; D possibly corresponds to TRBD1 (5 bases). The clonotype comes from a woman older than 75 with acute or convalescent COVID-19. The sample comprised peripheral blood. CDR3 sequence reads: CASSPLQGNTEAFF. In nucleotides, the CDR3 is TGCGCCAGCAGCCCGCTCCAGGGGAACACTGAAGCTTTCTTT.